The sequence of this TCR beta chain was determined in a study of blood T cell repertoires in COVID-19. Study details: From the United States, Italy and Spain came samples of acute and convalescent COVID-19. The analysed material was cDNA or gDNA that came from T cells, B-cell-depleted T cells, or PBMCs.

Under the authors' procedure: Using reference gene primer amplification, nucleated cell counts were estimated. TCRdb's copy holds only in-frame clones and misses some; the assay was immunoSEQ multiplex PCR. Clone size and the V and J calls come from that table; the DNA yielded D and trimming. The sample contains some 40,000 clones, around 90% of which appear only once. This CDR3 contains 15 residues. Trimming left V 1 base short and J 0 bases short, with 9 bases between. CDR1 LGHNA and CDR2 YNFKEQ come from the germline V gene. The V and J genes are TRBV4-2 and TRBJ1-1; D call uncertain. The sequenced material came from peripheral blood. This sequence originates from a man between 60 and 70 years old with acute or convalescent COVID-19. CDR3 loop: CASSQAGRLNTEAFF. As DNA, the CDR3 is TGTGCCAGCAGCCAAGCGGGTCGCTTGAACACTGAAGCTTTCTTT.